This TCR beta chain comes out of a study of radiation and T cells in renal cell carcinoma. Method: immunoSEQ multiplex PCR; TCRdb's copy keeps in-frame clones and lacks some. The data hold over 90,000 clones, with 80% to 90% observed a single time. The time point is: blood 4 weeks post-SBRT, at nephrectomy. Documented treatment: 15 Gy SBRT to primary tumor, nephrectomy 4 weeks later. The CDR3 loop spans 14 amino acids. The germline gives CDR1 SGDLS, CDR2 YYNGEE. This clone has more than one count but fewer than ten. Its ends do not fully match the called genes, so a read error is possible. In the same sample, other DNA sequences code for this CDR3.

The clonotype originates from a man between 60 and 75 years old with renal cell carcinoma. The chain employs TRBV9 and TRBJ1-1, with D unclear. The sequencing here drew on blood, taken from a patient whose treatment included radiotherapy and nephrectomy. The CDR3 loop reads CASSVGPMNTEAFF. The CDR3 DNA follows: TGTGCCAGCAGTGTAGGGCCCATGAACACTGAAGCTTTCTTT.